The 2 T cell receptor beta chains listed next were all sequenced from one sample in a study of cytomegalovirus exposure and HLA in healthy donors. PCR employed 60 Vbeta and 13 Jbeta primers. Assay used: immunoSEQ multiplex PCR; TCRdb lists only in-frame clones, some missing. The table lists approximately 110,000 clones, around 70% of them singletons, with approximately 4.4% in the top ten. Specimen: PBMCs. These receptors all stem from a man aged 30-40 years in good health and CMV-seropositive.

The rearrangement links TRBV7-7 to TRBJ2-3; D uncertain. CDR1 is SSHAT, CDR2 FNYEAQ, per germline (reference sequence). Trimming pared 1 base from V and 2 bases from J, leaving 13 bases between. The CDR3 contains 16 residues. The CDR3 bases are TGTGCCAGCAGCTTAGTGTGGCAGGCGTACACAGATACGCAGTATTTT. As protein: CASSLVWQAYTDTQYF.

The chain joins TRBV4-3 to TRBJ2-5, with TRBD1 matching over 7 bases. Germline CDR1 is LGHNA and CDR2 is YSLEER. The CDR3 is made up of 17 amino acids. Trimming removed 5 bases from V and 4 bases from J; junction bases left unmatched: 16. The CDR3 nucleotides read TGCGCCAGCAGCTATACTCTTCCGGGACAGTCGGGAGAGACCCAGTACTTC. It yields the protein CASSYTLPGQSGETQYF.